One sample yielded the 6 T cell receptor beta chains listed below, sequenced in a study of blood T cell repertoires in COVID-19. The repertoire was sequenced with immunoSEQ multiplex PCR; TCRdb's copy has only in-frame clones and lacks some. The sample consists of hundreds of thousands of clones, about 91% of them appearing once. Sample: peripheral blood. These receptors originate from a woman aged 55-70 years with acute or convalescent COVID-19.

The rearrangement joins TRBV2 to TRBJ1-5, with TRBD1 matching 8 bases. V trimming: 5 bases; J trimming: 7 bases; junction bases outside the gene matches: 10. This CDR3 region has 15 residues. The germline V gene encodes CDR1 SNHLY and CDR2 FYNNEI. This chain's CDR3 is CASSLTGAVRQPQHF. In nucleotides, the CDR3 is TGTGCCAGCAGTTTGACAGGGGCGGTCCGCCAGCCCCAGCATTTT.

The V gene is TRBV18, the J gene TRBJ1-2; 9 bases match TRBD1. Germline V CDR1 and CDR2: KGHSH, LQKENI. The J segment lost 8 bases and the V segment lost 7 bases, leaving 5 bases of the junction unmatched. The CDR3 covers 12 residues. CDR3 nucleotides: TGTGCCAGCTTGCAAGGACAGGGGGGCTACACCTTC. This translates into CASLQGQGGYTF. Complete variable domain (other parts from reference TRBV18 and TRBJ1-2): NAGVMQNPRHLVRRRGQEARLRCSPMKGHSHVYWYRQLPEEGLKFMVYLQKENIIDESGMPKERFSAEFPKEGPSILRIQQVVRGDSAAYFCASLQGQGGYTFGSGTRLTVV.

The chain links TRBV7-9 to TRBJ2-1; D uncertain. CDR3 length: 13 amino acids. Germline V gene lookup returns CDR1 SEHNR and CDR2 FQNEAQ (reference sequence). The germline V and J ends were trimmed by 2 bases and 8 bases, with 10 bases remaining between them. CDR3 nucleotides: TGTGCCAGCAGCTTAAGTCCAGACTATGAGCAGTTCTTC. Amino acids: CASSLSPDYEQFF.

The rearrangement joins TRBV11-2 to TRBJ1-1, with D possibly matching TRBD1 (6 bases). V lost 3 bases and J 3 bases, leaving 8 bases between the germline ends. Germline-derived CDR1 and CDR2 are SGHAT and FQNNGV. The CDR3 runs 13 residues. Here the CDR3 DNA reads TGTGCCAGCAGCTTTGAGGGGGACACTGAAGCTTTCTTT. Translation: CASSFEGDTEAFF.

The chain has TRBV9 and TRBJ2-7; TRBD2 agrees at 8 bases. Losses at the gene ends were 0 bases for V and 3 bases for J; bases not matched to a gene: 11. The V gene's germline CDR1 is SGDLS and CDR2 YYNGEE. CDR3 length equals 17 residues. This CDR3 reads CASSVGPFSGADYEQYF. The CDR3, as DNA: TGTGCCAGCAGCGTAGGCCCCTTTAGCGGGGCCGACTACGAGCAGTACTTC.

The table lists this clone with a count of one. The chain links TRBV2 to TRBJ1-2; D not certain. Germline values: CDR1 SNHLY, CDR2 FYNNEI. The CDR3 is made up of 12 amino acids. The V end lost 4 bases, the J end lost 2 bases, and 5 bases lay between the germline ends. The CDR3 reads CASSVQNYGYTF. CDR3 DNA sequence: TGTGCCAGCAGTGTGCAGAACTATGGCTACACCTTC.